This T cell receptor (beta chain) was retrieved from a study of T cells after yellow fever vaccination. Findings and limits, study-wide: The booster saw the reappearance of most primary-vaccination clones (around 96% CD4, 70% to 90% CD8).

This clonotype was detected a few times. The antigen is undetermined. TCRdb called the 5' RACE reads again in MiXCR, with one record for every CDR3 protein. The repertoire includes about 200,000 distinct CDR3 sequences, approximately 3% of them detected once, and around 3.2% sits in the top ten. Germline V gene lookup returns CDR1 DFQATT and CDR2 SNEGSKA (reference sequence). The CDR3 is 14 amino acids. Trimming cost V 4 bases and J 1 base, with 12 bases left between them. The clonotype originates from a man aged 18-30 years who received the YFV17D yellow fever vaccine. This specimen consisted of CD4+ T cells sorted from PBMCs, obtained 10 days after the yellow fever booster vaccination. The chain employs TRBV20-1 and TRBJ2-3, with D possibly being TRBD1 or TRBD2 (5 bases each). The DNA for the CDR3 is TGCAGTGCTATACGGGACGGCCGCACAGATACGCAGTATTTT. It codes for CSAIRDGRTDTQYF.